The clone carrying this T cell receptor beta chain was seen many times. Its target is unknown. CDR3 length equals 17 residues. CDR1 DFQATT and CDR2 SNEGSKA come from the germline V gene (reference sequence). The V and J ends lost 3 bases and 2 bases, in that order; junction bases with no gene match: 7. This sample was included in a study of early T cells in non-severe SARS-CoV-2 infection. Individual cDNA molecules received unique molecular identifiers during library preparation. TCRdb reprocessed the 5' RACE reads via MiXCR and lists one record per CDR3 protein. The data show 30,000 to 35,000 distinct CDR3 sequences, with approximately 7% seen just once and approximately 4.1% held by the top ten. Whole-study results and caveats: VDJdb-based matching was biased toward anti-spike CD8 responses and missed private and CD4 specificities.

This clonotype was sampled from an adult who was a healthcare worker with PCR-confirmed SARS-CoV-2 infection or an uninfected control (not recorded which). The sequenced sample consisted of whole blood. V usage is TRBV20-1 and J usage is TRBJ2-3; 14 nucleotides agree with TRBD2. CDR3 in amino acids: CSASARLAGGVTDTQYF. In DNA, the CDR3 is TGCAGTGCTAGTGCCAGACTAGCGGGAGGGGTCACAGATACGCAGTATTTT.